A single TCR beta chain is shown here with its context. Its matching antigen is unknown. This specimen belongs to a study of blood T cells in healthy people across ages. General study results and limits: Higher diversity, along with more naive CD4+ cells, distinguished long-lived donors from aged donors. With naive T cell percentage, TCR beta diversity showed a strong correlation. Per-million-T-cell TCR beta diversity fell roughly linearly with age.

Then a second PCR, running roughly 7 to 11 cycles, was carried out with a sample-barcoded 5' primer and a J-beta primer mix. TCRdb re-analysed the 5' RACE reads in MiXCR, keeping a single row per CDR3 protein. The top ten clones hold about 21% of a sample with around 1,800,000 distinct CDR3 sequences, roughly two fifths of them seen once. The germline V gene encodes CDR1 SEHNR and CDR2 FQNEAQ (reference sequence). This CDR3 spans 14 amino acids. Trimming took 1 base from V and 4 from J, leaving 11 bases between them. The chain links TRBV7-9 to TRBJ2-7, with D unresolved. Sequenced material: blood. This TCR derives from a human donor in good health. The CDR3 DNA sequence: TGTGCCAGCAGCTTAGAGTCAGCCGATTACGAGCAGTACTTC. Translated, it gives CASSLESADYEQYF.